This TCR beta chain came from a study of blood T cells in healthy people across ages. Study-wide findings and caveats: Naive T cell percentage showed a strong correlation with TCR beta diversity.

The V end was cut by 2 bases, the J end by 7 bases, with 9 bases between. CDR3 length: 14 amino acids. A second PCR, run for about 7 to 11 cycles, used a sample-barcoded 5' primer plus a J-beta primer mix. Each cDNA molecule, via a template-switch adaptor with 12 random nucleotides, was tagged. TCRdb ran MiXCR on the 5' RACE reads and lists one entry per CDR3 protein. This sample has 550,000 to 800,000 distinct CDR3 sequences; under 25% occur once, and the top ten carry about 3.6%. Comment on this clonotype: The antigen remains undetermined.

The study drew donors from healthy Caucasian individuals in Russia aged 6 to 90. Peripheral blood was drawn, 7.5 to 10 milliliters per donor. This sequence joins TRBV12-3 or TRBV12-4 and TRBJ1-6; D is perhaps TRBD1 (6 bases). The origin of this receptor is a man aged 65 to 79 in good health. Sequencing was carried out using blood. As DNA, the CDR3 is TGTGCCAGCAGTTTAACAGGACAGAATTCACCCCTCCACTTT. This codes for CASSLTGQNSPLHF.